Shown below are 19 T cell receptor beta chains from a single sample sequenced in a study of blood T cell repertoires in COVID-19. The data were produced by immunoSEQ multiplex PCR, yet TCRdb's version contains in-frame clones alone and is incomplete. This sample has some 120,000 clones, with about two thirds found just once. The sample was peripheral blood. Every receptor here comes from a human donor with acute or convalescent COVID-19. The donor label of this sample is uncertain.

The rearrangement uses TRBV7-8 and TRBJ2-7; D may be TRBD2 (5 bases). Per the germline V gene, CDR1 is SGHVS and CDR2 is FQNEAQ. CDR3 length: 14 residues. The V end was cut by 2 bases, the J end by 4 bases, with 12 bases between. CDR3 nucleotide sequence: TGTGCCAGCAGCTTACAGAGGGTTACGTACGAGCAGTACTTC. This encodes CASSLQRVTYEQYF.

The chain has TRBV30 and TRBJ1-3; the match to TRBD1 covers 7 bases. There are 14 residues in the CDR3. Germline V lookup: CDR1 GTSNPN, CDR2 SVGIG (reference sequence). The V gene end was trimmed by 5 bases and the J gene end by 4 bases; junction bases not matched to a gene: 8. The CDR3 reads CAWDPTGVGNTIYF. The CDR3 DNA sequence: TGTGCCTGGGACCCCACAGGGGTAGGAAACACCATATATTTT.

This clone has ten or more counts. V and J are TRBV7-9 and TRBJ1-5; 7 nucleotides match TRBD1. The CDR3 contains 16 residues. Trimming took 1 base from V and 3 from J; bases not matched to a gene: 6. Germline CDR1 and CDR2: SEHNR and FQNEAQ (reference sequence). This CDR3 reads CASSLGTGALNQPQHF. CDR3 bases: TGTGCCAGCAGCTTAGGGACAGGCGCACTCAATCAGCCCCAGCATTTT.

The gene calls are TRBV28 and TRBJ2-7; D remains ambiguous. V was trimmed by 5 bases and J by 2 bases, leaving 10 bases between them. The CDR3 is made up of 13 amino acids. CDR1 MDHEN and CDR2 SYDVKM come from the germline V gene. The CDR3 sequence is CASSPRVTYEQYF. In DNA, the CDR3 is TGTGCCAGCAGTCCCCGGGTAACCTACGAGCAGTACTTC.

The chain has TRBV3-1 (or the pseudogene TRBV3-2) and TRBJ1-5, with D possibly TRBD1 on 6 matching bases. CDR1 LGHDT and CDR2 YNNKEL come from the germline V gene (reference sequence). V shed 0 bases and J shed 6 bases, with 12 bases lying between them. This CDR3 is 15 amino acids long. CDR3 sequence reads: CASSQDSGAGQPQHF. The CDR3 DNA sequence: TGTGCCAGCAGCCAAGATTCAGGGGCTGGTCAGCCCCAGCATTTT.

This clone was counted once. V usage is TRBV28 and J usage is TRBJ1-2; tentative D call: TRBD1 (5 bases). The germline V gene encodes CDR1 MDHEN and CDR2 SYDVKM. The CDR3 has 15 residues. The V gene lost 8 bases and the J gene lost 0 bases, with 16 bases spanning the gap. The CDR3 coding sequence is TGTGCCAGCGGAGCAGCTGGAGGGGCTAACTATGGCTACACCTTC. Amino acids: CASGAAGGANYGYTF.

This clone came up once. This rearrangement joins TRBV5-6 to TRBJ1-5; possible D gene TRBD1, 5 bases. The ends were cut back, 4 bases at V and 3 bases at J, with 11 bases in the middle. CDR3 length: 14 amino acids. From germline, CDR1 is SGHDT and CDR2 YYEEEE. CDR3 residues: CASSIRTLNQPQHF. Here the CDR3 DNA reads TGTGCCAGCAGCATCAGGACACTCAATCAGCCCCAGCATTTT.

The chain is built from TRBV7-3 and TRBJ2-3; 9 positions match TRBD2. The V segment lost 1 base and the J segment 2 bases; nucleotides outside the gene matches: 1. This CDR3 is built from 15 residues. From germline, CDR1 is SGHTA and CDR2 FQGTGA. CDR3 sequence (DNA): TGTGCCAGCAGCTTAAGCGGGGGGGCCACAGATACGCAGTATTTT. It encodes CASSLSGGATDTQYF.

The V gene is TRBV24-1, the J gene TRBJ2-5, with D perhaps matching TRBD2 (5 bases). The CDR3 runs to 15 residues. Trimming stripped 7 bases from V and 1 base from J, with 15 bases between. Germline-derived CDR1 and CDR2 are KGHDR and SFDVKD. The chain's CDR3 is CATSSGRGSQETQYF. The CDR3 region has the DNA TGTGCCACCAGCAGTGGAAGAGGGTCCCAAGAGACCCAGTACTTC.

The CDR3: CASSRERGTDTQYF. The CDR3 DNA reads as TGTGCCAGCAGCCGAGAGCGGGGCACAGATACGCAGTATTTT. The chain couples TRBV4-2 to TRBJ2-3; D is perhaps TRBD2 (6 bases). V lost 4 bases to trimming and J lost 1 base, with 9 bases between them. Germline CDR1 LGHNA, CDR2 YNFKEQ. The CDR3 extends over 14 amino acids.

A few counts support this clone. The CDR3 region has the DNA TGTGCCACCAGGAGTGGGCTTCTGACGCCAGAGACCCAGTACTTC. It is translated as CATRSGLLTPETQYF. The chain combines TRBV10-3 with TRBJ2-5; D not resolved. V was shortened by 10 bases and J by 4 bases, with 22 bases between the two germline ends. The CDR3 runs to 15 residues. CDR1 ENHRY and CDR2 SYGVKD come from the germline V gene.

This rearrangement joins TRBV29-1 to TRBJ1-2; no clear D. Per the germline V gene, CDR1 is SQVTM and CDR2 is ANQGSEA. Trimming stripped 3 bases from V and 0 bases from J, with 8 bases between. This CDR3 comprises 13 residues. CDR3 protein: CSVDSRANYGYTF. The CDR3 DNA sequence: TGCAGCGTTGACTCGAGGGCTAACTATGGCTACACCTTC.

This clone was observed a single time. The chain is built from TRBV28 and TRBJ1-2, with no clear D. Looked up from germline, CDR1 is MDHEN and CDR2 is SYDVKM. The CDR3 is made up of 13 amino acids. Trimming took 1 base from V and 6 from J, leaving 9 bases between them. In DNA, the CDR3 is TGTGCCAGCAGTTTATTGAGAGGGAATGGCTACACCTTC. It codes for CASSLLRGNGYTF.

In this sample, this clone turned up a few times. The chain combines TRBV10-3 with TRBJ2-7, with a weak D call TRBD1 (6 bases). Per germline, CDR1 ENHRY and CDR2 SYGVKD. Between the trimmed V and J ends, which lost 6 bases and 0 bases, there was a span of 15 bases. This CDR3 has 15 residues. The CDR3 nucleotides read TGTGCCATCAGCGACTTTACAGGGAGCTCCTACGAGCAGTACTTC. This codes for CAISDFTGSSYEQYF.

This sequence joins TRBV4-2 and TRBJ1-2; 8 positions match TRBD1. The CDR3 has 12 amino acids. Germline CDR1 LGHNA, CDR2 YNFKEQ. With 4 bases clipped from V and 8 bases from J, the junction kept 3 bases outside the gene matches. The CDR3 DNA follows: TGTGCCAGCAGCCGGACAGGGCTCGGCTACACCTTC. It specifies CASSRTGLGYTF.

V is TRBV7-9 and J is TRBJ2-5, with 10 bases identical to TRBD2. The V segment lost 7 bases and the J segment 7 bases; nucleotides outside the gene matches: 15. CDR1 and CDR2 from the germline V gene are SEHNR and FQNEAQ (reference sequence). CDR3 length: 16 amino acids. The CDR3 loop reads CASTTEQRGGRGTQYF. The CDR3 nucleotides read TGTGCCAGCACCACTGAGCAGCGGGGGGGCCGAGGGACCCAGTACTTC.

The chain links TRBV18 to TRBJ1-5; TRBD1 is a possible D gene (6 bases). V lost 3 bases, J lost 3 bases, and 18 bases lay in between. Germline V gene lookup returns CDR1 KGHSH and CDR2 LQKENI. There are 17 residues in the CDR3. The CDR3 region is CASSPSGSTGFNQPQHF. The CDR3 bases are TGTGCCAGCTCACCCTCCGGATCAACAGGGTTCAATCAGCCCCAGCATTTT.

The V call is TRBV6-5, the J call TRBJ2-3, with a tentative D call TRBD2 (6 bases). CDR3 length: 16 amino acids. V was trimmed by 2 bases and J by 0 bases, leaving 12 bases between them. Germline CDR1 reads MNHEY; CDR2 reads SVGAGI. The CDR3 protein is CASSYRGIISTDTQYF. The CDR3 coding sequence is TGTGCCAGCAGTTACCGCGGGATAATTAGCACAGATACGCAGTATTTT.

This chain joins TRBV6-6 and TRBJ1-5, with TRBD1 as a possible D gene (6 bases). V gave up 5 bases and J gave up 9 bases, with 14 bases separating them. CDR1 is MNHNY and CDR2 is SVGAGI in the germline V gene (reference sequence). This CDR3 contains 13 residues. In DNA form, the CDR3 reads TGTGCCAGCAGTGACAGGTCGGAATCGCCCCAGCATTTT. This gives the protein CASSDRSESPQHF.